Following are 20 T cell receptor beta chains from one sample sequenced in a study of T cells in Graves' hyperthyroidism and ophthalmopathy. RNA transcripts served as the template for amplifying TCR beta CDR3 regions. Carried out on the TCR CDR3, a first-round RT-PCR used the HTBI primer set. One entry per CDR3 protein, called by TCRdb with MiXCR from the multiplex PCR reads. Of fewer than 750,000 distinct CDR3 sequences in the sample, 13% to 15% are singletons; the top ten hold around 13%. Sequencing was performed on blood. Receptors originate from a woman in her forties or fifties with Graves' ophthalmopathy.

This clonotype was recorded many times. This chain connects TRBV2 to TRBJ2-3, with a weak D call TRBD2 (6 bases). V shed 6 bases and J shed 0 bases, with 16 bases lying between them. The CDR3 covers 16 residues. Germline loops: CDR1 SNHLY, CDR2 FYNNEI. The CDR3 DNA follows: TGTGCCAGCAGCGACGTTAGAGGGAGGAGCACAGATACGCAGTATTTT. Protein: CASSDVRGRSTDTQYF.

This clonotype was counted many times. This chain's CDR3 is CASRETAHREETQYF. CDR3 coding DNA: TGTGCCAGCAGGGAGACAGCACACAGGGAAGAGACCCAGTACTTC. The J gene is TRBJ2-5, the V gene TRBV6-1, with D tentatively TRBD1 (6 bases). V lost 6 bases, J lost 3 bases, and 17 bases lay in between. This CDR3 contains 15 residues. Germline CDR1 and CDR2: MNHNS and SASEGT.

At least ten counts were recorded for this clonotype. V gene TRBV28 combines with J gene TRBJ2-2; 9 positions agree with TRBD2. The CDR3 loop spans 16 amino acids. Trimming removed 5 bases from V and 6 bases from J; junction bases left unmatched: 10. Germline V gene lookup returns CDR1 MDHEN and CDR2 SYDVKM. The CDR3 DNA follows: TGTGCCAGCAGTCGCAGGGGGACTAGCAGGGCCGGGGAGCTGTTTTTT. Residues: CASSRRGTSRAGELFF.

This clonotype was recorded many times. This chain joins TRBV11-2 and TRBJ1-1; TRBD1 aligns across 7 bases. The CDR3 consists of 15 residues. CDR1 and CDR2 (germline): SGHAT, FQNNGV. Unmatched junction bases numbered 3, after V lost 1 base and J lost 1 base. CDR3 loop: CASSLVTGANTEAFF. CDR3 bases: TGTGCCAGCAGCTTAGTAACAGGGGCGAACACTGAAGCTTTCTTT. Variable domain in full (rest from reference TRBV11-2 and TRBJ1-1): EAGVAQSPRYKIIEKRQSVAFWCNPISGHATLYWYQQILGQGPKLLIQFQNNGVVDDSQLPKDRFSAERLKGVDSTLKIQPAKLEDSAVYLCASSLVTGANTEAFFGQGTRLTVV.

The chain recombines TRBV29-1 with TRBJ2-3; a weak D match, TRBD1 (6 bases). The germline V gene encodes CDR1 SQVTM and CDR2 ANQGSEA. This CDR3 has 13 residues. Trimming shortened V by 4 bases and J by 2 bases, and 10 bases separated the two germline ends. The chain's CDR3 is CSVGQVITDTQYF. In nucleotides, the CDR3 is TGCAGCGTTGGACAGGTAATCACAGATACGCAGTATTTT.

This clonotype was found many times. The chain joins TRBV20-1 to TRBJ1-1; tentatively, D is TRBD1 (5 bases). Looked up from germline, CDR1 is DFQATT and CDR2 is SNEGSKA (reference sequence). CDR3 length equals 12 residues. Trimming took 0 bases from V and 7 from J, leaving 9 bases between them. The CDR3 region has the DNA TGCAGTGCTAGAGATGGGGGGAATGAAGCTTTCTTT. As protein: CSARDGGNEAFF.

In this sample, this clonotype turned up many times. The V and J genes are TRBV20-1 and TRBJ2-7; 10 positions match TRBD1. Germline V gene sequence: CDR1 DFQATT, CDR2 SNEGSKA (reference sequence). The ends lost 4 bases at V and 2 bases at J; junction bases unmatched: 5. This CDR3 spans 14 amino acids. The CDR3: CSAIRTGGAYEQYF. In nucleotides, the CDR3 is TGCAGTGCTATACGGACAGGGGGGGCCTACGAGCAGTACTTC.

The genes are TRBV15 and TRBJ2-1; TRBD1 might be the D (6 bases). Germline CDR1 reads LNHNV; CDR2 reads YYDKDF (reference sequence). The CDR3 length is 16 residues. V lost 6 bases to trimming and J lost 4 bases, with 19 bases between them. As DNA, the CDR3 is TGTGCCACCAGTAGTGGGGGCCTGACAGGTTACAATGAGCAGTTCTTC. The encoded protein is CATSSGGLTGYNEQFF.

The V and J genes are TRBV4-1 and TRBJ1-2, with TRBD1 identical over 9 bases. J gave up 4 bases and V 3 bases, and 6 bases lay outside the gene matches. Germline assignment: CDR1 MGHRA and CDR2 YSYEKL. The CDR3 spans 15 residues. CDR3 nucleotides: TGCGCCAGCAGCCAGGGACAGGGCGGCGGCTATGGCTACACCTTC. Translation: CASSQGQGGGYGYTF.

In the case of this clonotype: This may come from a read error, since a much larger clone is one base off. The chain carries TRBV12-3 or TRBV12-4 and TRBJ1-3, with D unclear. This CDR3 has 16 residues. CDR3 nucleotide sequence: TGTGCCAGCAGTCCGAGCCGAGTGACGGTTGGAAACACCATGTATTTT. Amino acids: CASSPSRVTVGNTMYF.

This clonotype has just one count. The genes are TRBV20-1 and TRBJ2-3; 13 bases map to TRBD2. The CDR3 length is 17 residues. J gave up 3 bases and V 0 bases, and 6 bases lay outside the gene matches. Germline V gene sequence: CDR1 DFQATT, CDR2 SNEGSKA (reference sequence). The DNA for the CDR3 is TGCAGTGCTAGAGATTGGACTAGCGGGAGTCTAACAGATACGCAGTATTTT. This codes for CSARDWTSGSLTDTQYF.

This clonotype was detected ten times or more. The chain employs TRBV28 and TRBJ2-3; D not resolved. The CDR3 consists of 14 residues. V lost 2 bases to trimming and J lost 4 bases, with 10 bases between them. In germline, CDR1 is MDHEN, CDR2 SYDVKM. Here the CDR3 reads CASSLRMRPDTQYF. For the CDR3, the DNA is TGTGCCAGCAGTTTAAGGATGCGCCCAGATACGCAGTATTTT.

This clonotype occurred many times. The CDR3 reads CASSPLRGLQETQYF. For the CDR3, the DNA is TGTGCCAGCAGCCCACTACGGGGGCTCCAAGAGACCCAGTACTTC. This rearrangement joins TRBV7-2 to TRBJ2-5; possibly TRBD1 or TRBD2 for D (6 bases each). The CDR3 totals 15 residues. Trimming took off 5 bases at V and 1 base at J, with 14 bases between the two ends. Looked up from germline, CDR1 is SGHTA and CDR2 is FQGNSA.

The rearrangement joins TRBV7-2 to TRBJ2-2, with D maybe TRBD2 (5 bases). V lost 5 bases, J lost 6 bases, and 16 bases lay in between. The germline V gene has CDR1 SGHTA and CDR2 FQGNSA. The CDR3 is made up of 15 amino acids. The CDR3 region is CASSSRGSGPGELFF. CDR3 bases: TGTGCCAGCAGCAGCCGAGGGTCGGGTCCCGGGGAGCTGTTTTTT.

Many counts were recorded for this clonotype. The chain joins TRBV7-2 to TRBJ1-2; D is possibly TRBD1 (6 bases). The germline CDR1 and CDR2 sequences are SGHTA and FQGNSA. V lost 4 bases and J lost 8, with 20 bases in between. The CDR3 sequence is 15 residues long. CDR3 nucleotide sequence: TGTGCCAGCAGCTCCGAATTACAGGGTCTTCTCGGCTACACCTTC. Translating it yields CASSSELQGLLGYTF.

Many counts were recorded for this clonotype. The J gene is TRBJ2-3, the V gene TRBV7-9, with TRBD2 as a possible D gene (6 bases). The V end lost 5 bases, the J end lost 0 bases, and 9 bases lay between the germline ends. The germline V gene encodes CDR1 SEHNR and CDR2 FQNEAQ (reference sequence). The CDR3 is 14 amino acids. The CDR3 region has the DNA TGTGCCAGCAGCCAAAGCGGGAGCACAGATACGCAGTATTTT. As protein: CASSQSGSTDTQYF. Full variable domain (missing parts from reference TRBV7-9 and TRBJ2-3): DTGVSQNPRHKITKRGQNVTFRCDPISEHNRLYWYRQTLGQGPEFLTYFQNEAQLEKSRLLSDRFSAERPKGSFSTLEIQRTEQGDSAMYLCASSQSGSTDTQYFGPGTRLTVL.

Only a few counts were recorded for this clonotype. The chain combines TRBV6-1 with TRBJ1-2, with a weak D call TRBD1 (6 bases). The CDR3 is 14 residues long. Germline-derived CDR1 and CDR2 are MNHNS and SASEGT. Trimming cost V 6 bases and J 0 bases, with 11 bases left between them. CDR3 sequence reads: CASRKDSTNYGYTF. The CDR3, as DNA: TGTGCCAGCAGAAAGGACAGTACTAACTATGGCTACACCTTC.

This chain joins TRBV7-9 and TRBJ2-7; D possibly corresponds to TRBD1 (6 bases). Germline loops: CDR1 SEHNR, CDR2 FQNEAQ (reference sequence). V was shortened by 8 bases and J by 6 bases, with 11 bases between the two germline ends. CDR3 length: 11 residues. Written as DNA, the CDR3 is TGTGCCAGCGTCACAGGGAGCGAGCAGTACTTC. It yields the protein CASVTGSEQYF.

Points on this clonotype: Possible read error: a much larger clone is one base away. This sequence joins TRBV20-1 and TRBJ2-5, with D perhaps TRBD2 (6 bases). Germline-derived CDR1 and CDR2 are DFQATT and SNEGSKA (reference sequence). The CDR3 extends over 14 amino acids. The CDR3 reads CSARGEDNQEAQYF. CDR3 DNA: TGCAGTGCTAGAGGGGAGGACAACCAAGAGGCCCAGTACTTC.

This clonotype was seen at least ten times. The chain combines TRBV6-2 or TRBV6-3 with TRBJ1-1, with a weak D call TRBD1 (5 bases). Germline values: CDR1 MNHEY, CDR2 SVGEGT. Trimming shortened V by 6 bases and J by 4 bases, and 12 bases separated the two germline ends. This CDR3 comprises 13 residues. CDR3 sequence: CASSLAGITEAFF. CDR3 sequence (DNA): TGTGCCAGCAGCTTAGCAGGGATCACTGAAGCTTTCTTT.